This T cell receptor (beta chain) was recorded in a study of blood T cell repertoires in COVID-19. Study details: Sources were T cells, B-cell-depleted T cells, or PBMCs; the material itself was cDNA or gDNA.

Trimming took 7 bases from V and 4 from J; bases not matched to a gene: 5. The CDR3 totals 14 residues. Germline V gives CDR1 SNHLY, CDR2 FYNNEI. Original analysis: Counts of nucleated cells, estimated from reference gene primer amplification, were obtained. TCRdb's table, derived via immunoSEQ multiplex PCR, lists solely in-frame clones and lacks some. The DNA was the basis for D and trimming; V, J and clone size are from that table. The sample consists of some 210,000 clones, roughly 89% of them appearing once. This clone was recorded a few times. The clonotype was recovered from a man younger than 35 with acute COVID-19. The sequenced material came from PBMCs or T cells enriched from blood (not recorded which). The chain carries TRBV2 and TRBJ2-1, with 9 bases aligning to TRBD2. The CDR3 loop is CASNRAGGYNEQFF. DNA for the CDR3: TGTGCCAGCAACCGAGCGGGAGGTTACAATGAGCAGTTCTTC.